This paragraph covers one TCR beta chain sequence. This sample stems from a study of T cell changes during pregnancy in multiple sclerosis. Using immunoSEQ multiplex PCR, the repertoire was profiled, and TCRdb retains in-frame clones only, with some absent. This table has 55,000 to 80,000 clones, 85% to 90% appearing once. This CDR3 is 13 amino acids long. The V and J ends lost 1 base and 3 bases respectively, with 6 bases between them. Per the germline V gene, CDR1 is MGHRA and CDR2 is YSYEKL. The sequence came from a female donor in good health, enrolled as a control in a pregnancy study. The J gene is TRBJ1-2, the V gene TRBV4-1; D is perhaps TRBD1 (5 bases). Sample: peripheral blood, taken after pregnancy. CDR3 loop: CASSQGGDYGYTF. The CDR3, as DNA: TGCGCCAGCAGCCAAGGGGGGGACTATGGCTACACCTTC.